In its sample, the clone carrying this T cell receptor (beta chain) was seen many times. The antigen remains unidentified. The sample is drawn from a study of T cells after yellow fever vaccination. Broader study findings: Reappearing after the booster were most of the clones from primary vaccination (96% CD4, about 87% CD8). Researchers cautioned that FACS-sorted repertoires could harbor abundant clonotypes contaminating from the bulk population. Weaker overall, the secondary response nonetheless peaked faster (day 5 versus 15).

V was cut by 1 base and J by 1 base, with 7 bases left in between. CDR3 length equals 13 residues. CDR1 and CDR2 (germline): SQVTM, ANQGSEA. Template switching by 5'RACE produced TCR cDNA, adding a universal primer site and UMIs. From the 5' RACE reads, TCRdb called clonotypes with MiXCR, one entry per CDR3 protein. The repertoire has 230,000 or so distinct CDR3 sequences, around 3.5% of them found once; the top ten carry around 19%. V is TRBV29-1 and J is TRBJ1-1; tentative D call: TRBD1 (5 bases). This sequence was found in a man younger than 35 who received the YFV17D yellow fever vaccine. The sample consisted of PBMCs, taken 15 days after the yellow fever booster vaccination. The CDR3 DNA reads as TGCAGCGTTGAAGGACAGCCGAACACTGAAGCTTTCTTT. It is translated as CSVEGQPNTEAFF.